Shown below are 10 T cell receptor beta chains from a single sample sequenced in a study of CD4+ T cells in melanoma. Method: immunoSEQ multiplex PCR; TCRdb's copy keeps in-frame clones and lacks some. The data contain 9,600 or so clones, over 70% of them seen just once; the ten biggest clones take up around 22%. Input material: cells from a culture (not recorded whether cultured in vitro). These receptors originate from a human donor with melanoma.

This clone is deemed medium-sized (0.01 to 0.1%). This chain connects TRBV5-1 to TRBJ2-2; 8 positions agree with TRBD1. Germline assignment: CDR1 SGHRS and CDR2 YFSETQ. This CDR3 is 16 amino acids long. The ends lost 4 bases at V and 2 bases at J; junction bases unmatched: 7. The CDR3, as DNA: TGCGCCAGCAGCGACCCCGGGACAGGTAACACCGGGGAGCTGTTTTTT. It translates to CASSDPGTGNTGELFF. Variable domain in full (rest from reference TRBV5-1 and TRBJ2-2): KAGVTQTPRYLIKTRGQQVTLSCSPISGHRSVSWYQQTPGQGLQFLFEYFSETQRNKGNFPGRFSGRQFSNSRSEMNVSTLELGDSALYLCASSDPGTGNTGELFFGEGSRLTVL.

This chain joins TRBV5-4 and TRBJ1-1, with unresolved D. Trimming shortened V by 4 bases and J by 1 base, and 5 bases separated the two germline ends. This CDR3 is built from 12 residues. Germline V gives CDR1 SGHNT, CDR2 YYREEE (reference sequence). The CDR3 spells CASSPRNTEAFF. The CDR3 DNA is TGTGCCAGCAGCCCGAGGAACACTGAAGCTTTCTTT.

The rearrangement uses TRBV18 and TRBJ1-5; D is unclear. This CDR3 contains 15 residues. The ends were cut back, 5 bases at V and 0 bases at J, with 11 bases in the middle. The germline V gene encodes CDR1 KGHSH and CDR2 LQKENI. Written as DNA, the CDR3 is TGTGCCAGCTCAGAGGATACTCATAGCAATCAGCCCCAGCATTTT. Translated: CASSEDTHSNQPQHF. Full variable domain (remainder filled in from reference TRBV18 and TRBJ1-5): NAGVMQNPRHLVRRRGQEARLRCSPMKGHSHVYWYRQLPEEGLKFMVYLQKENIIDESGMPKERFSAEFPKEGPSILRIQQVVRGDSAAYFCASSEDTHSNQPQHFGDGTRLSIL.

The chain carries TRBV5-4 and TRBJ1-2; 8 bases map to TRBD1. The germline CDR1 and CDR2 sequences are SGHNT and YYREEE (reference sequence). Trimming removed 3 bases from V and 8 bases from J; junction bases left unmatched: 12. The CDR3 has 15 amino acids. Here the CDR3 reads CASSSGLSGGSGYTF. The CDR3 region has the DNA TGTGCCAGCAGCTCTGGTTTGTCAGGGGGCAGCGGCTACACCTTC.

The V and J genes are TRBV29-1 and TRBJ1-1; maybe TRBD1 (5 bases). CDR3 length equals 12 residues. Per germline, CDR1 SQVTM and CDR2 ANQGSEA. Trimming removed 4 bases from V and 4 bases from J, with 10 bases in between. The CDR3 bases are TGCAGCGTTGGTGGGGGAAGCACTGAAGCTTTCTTT. Amino acids: CSVGGGSTEAFF.

V usage is TRBV5-8 and J usage is TRBJ2-7, with TRBD2 matching 8 bases. The CDR3 runs to 15 residues. CDR1 SGHTS and CDR2 YDEGEE come from the germline V gene. The ends lost 0 bases at V and 3 bases at J; junction bases unmatched: 5. This CDR3 reads CASSLDGRGYYEQYF. The CDR3 DNA reads TGTGCCAGCAGCTTGGACGGGAGGGGCTACTACGAGCAGTACTTC.

The chain is built from TRBV5-1 and TRBJ1-1; 7 bases fit TRBD1. Germline V gene data show CDR1 as SGHRS and CDR2 as YFSETQ. V shed 3 bases and J 4 bases; nucleotides not matched to a gene: 9. This CDR3 is built from 15 residues. For the CDR3, the DNA is TGCGCCAGCAGCTCGAGACAGGGTGAGGGCACTGAAGCTTTCTTT. Its translation: CASSSRQGEGTEAFF.

The chain is built from TRBV7-8 and TRBJ1-5; 9 bases are a match to TRBD1. Losses at the gene ends were 1 base for V and 1 base for J; bases not matched to a gene: 8. The germline V gene has CDR1 SGHVS and CDR2 FQNEAQ. The CDR3 extends over 18 amino acids. The CDR3 spells CASSLGSVGTGSNQPQHF. As DNA, the CDR3 is TGTGCCAGCAGCTTAGGTTCCGTGGGGACAGGGAGCAATCAGCCCCAGCATTTT.

This chain connects TRBV4-2 to TRBJ1-6, with D uncertain. The V end was cut by 4 bases, the J end by 7 bases, with 8 bases between. The CDR3 runs to 13 residues. CDR1 and CDR2 from the germline V gene are LGHNA and YNFKEQ. The CDR3 spells CASSRSLNSPLHF. DNA of the CDR3: TGTGCCAGCAGCCGCTCCTTGAATTCACCCCTCCACTTT.

The gene calls are TRBV6-1 and TRBJ2-3, with TRBD2 matching over 9 bases. The germline gives CDR1 MNHNS, CDR2 SASEGT. J gave up 2 bases and V 2 bases, and 8 bases lay outside the gene matches. This CDR3 has 17 amino acids. The DNA for the CDR3 is TGTGCCAGCAGTGAACGGTTTCTAGCGGGGACCACAGATACGCAGTATTTT. Protein sequence: CASSERFLAGTTDTQYF.